This paragraph covers one TCR beta chain sequence. Its specificity is unknown. V dropped 0 bases and J dropped 7 bases, with 19 bases sitting between them. The CDR3 runs to 16 residues. The germline V gene encodes CDR1 LGHNA and CDR2 YNFKEQ. Primers for the PCR totalled 60 Vbeta and 13 Jbeta. TCRdb's copy holds only in-frame clones and misses some; the assay was immunoSEQ multiplex PCR. The sample table sets out about 130,000 clones. This sample is drawn from a study of cytomegalovirus exposure and HLA in healthy donors. Study-wide results and limits: In a later analysis, productive TCRs from donors in an Asian-associated ancestry cluster reportedly carried fewer N-insertions than the cohort mean.

Those who donated were healthy bone marrow donors. This rearrangement joins TRBV4-2 to TRBJ2-7; D may be TRBD2 (5 bases). The sequenced sample consisted of PBMCs. The source of this sequence is a man between 18 and 35 years old in good health and CMV-seronegative. Here the CDR3 DNA reads TGTGCCAGCAGCCAAGAGCGGGCCGCCCCCCCCCTGGAGCAGTACTTC. It specifies CASSQERAAPPLEQYF.